The subject of this entry is one T cell receptor beta chain. Its antigen is as yet unknown. This entry belongs to a study of cytomegalovirus exposure and HLA in healthy donors. Study-level points and caveats: In a later analysis, at a false discovery rate of 0.05, 16,951 TCR beta sequences matched HLA alleles. There were reportedly fewer N-insertions in an Asian-associated ancestry cluster than the approximately 670-donor mean, in a later analysis. It was assumed in the presence/absence analyses that sequencing depth was roughly uniform across donors. Later analysis indicated greater clonal expansion among HLA-associated TCR beta chains than among equally common other chains.

CDR3 length: 18 amino acids. The V gene's germline CDR1 is MGHRA and CDR2 YSYEKL. Germline trimming cut 1 base from V and 7 bases from J; bases unmatched to any gene: 16. The primer mix had 60 Vbeta and 13 Jbeta primers. TCRdb keeps only in-frame clones here, not all; method: immunoSEQ multiplex PCR. The sample has around 130,000 clones, 75% to 85% seen once. The chain employs TRBV4-1 and TRBJ1-5; 7 bases fit TRBD1. Sequenced input: PBMCs. The TCR sequence derives from a girl aged 2 to 10 in good health and CMV-seronegative. The CDR3 sequence: CASSQGGLLTGEEQPQHF. CDR3 nucleotides: TGCGCCAGCAGCCAAGGGGGACTCCTAACAGGGGAGGAGCAGCCCCAGCATTTT.